This T cell receptor (beta chain) was documented in a study of chemoradiotherapy in HPV16-positive cancers. About the research overall: Functional T-cell assays on a couple of HPV16-positive patients' cells defined candidate HPV-specific clones and common TCR motifs. Study-level points and caveats: Better recurrence-free survival went with HPV-responsive T-cell expansion in HPV16-positive patients. Candidate HPV-specific clones and E7-related TCR motifs grew in tumor during treatment. HPV-specific T cells were functionally defined from only two HPV16-positive patients.

Measured with immunoSEQ multiplex PCR; TCRdb has only the in-frame clones, and not every one. The top ten clones hold around 3.1% of a sample with approximately 32,000 clones, about 88% of them seen once. Germline V gene lookup returns CDR1 MNHEY and CDR2 SVGAGI. The length of the CDR3 is 13 residues. Trimming cost V 6 bases and J 4 bases, with 10 bases left between them. As regards this clone: Its antigen is unidentified.

The sequence was collected from a human donor with HPV-associated anogenital cancer. The chain has TRBV6-5 and TRBJ1-5, with TRBD1 as a possible D gene (6 bases). Material: blood, obtained from a patient who underwent chemoradiotherapy. The CDR3: CASSGGGNQPQHF. The CDR3 coding sequence is TGTGCCAGCAGCGGAGGGGGAAATCAGCCCCAGCATTTT.